This T cell receptor (beta chain) stems from a study of T cells in Graves' hyperthyroidism and ophthalmopathy. For the study at large: The authors collected peripheral blood at initial diagnosis, before any treatment.

This clonotype was seen ten or more times. Amplified TCR beta CDR3 regions came from RNA transcripts. First-round RT-PCR targeting the TCR CDR3 was performed with the HTBI primer set. Via MiXCR, TCRdb re-called the multiplex PCR reads, giving one row per CDR3 protein. Of 500,000 or so distinct CDR3 sequences in the sample, roughly 15% were seen once. Looked up from germline, CDR1 is MDHEN and CDR2 is SYDVKM. V trimming: 3 bases; J trimming: 1 base; junction bases outside the gene matches: 8. The CDR3 is made up of 18 amino acids. This chain connects TRBV28 to TRBJ2-3; TRBD1 matches at 12 bases. Sequencing was done on a sample of blood. The clonotype originates from a woman between 18 and 29 years old with Graves' ophthalmopathy. CDR3 loop: CASSFSGTGGHRTDTQYF. The CDR3 DNA follows: TGTGCCAGCAGTTTCTCCGGGACAGGGGGCCACCGCACAGATACGCAGTATTTT.